This entry features one T cell receptor beta chain sequence. These data belong to a study of T cell responses to AZD1222 COVID-19 vaccine. Germline V gene lookup returns CDR1 SGHRS and CDR2 YFSETQ. The V segment lost 0 bases and the J segment 6 bases; nucleotides outside the gene matches: 4. The CDR3 extends over 15 amino acids. Clones were read by immunoSEQ multiplex PCR, and TCRdb kept only the in-frame ones, dropping some. The sample records 100,000 to 150,000 clones, around 85% being singletons. The sample was peripheral blood, taken 28 days after the second AZD1222 dose. This sequence originates from an adult who received the AZD1222 COVID-19 vaccine. The chain employs TRBV5-1 and TRBJ2-2; 8 nucleotides align to TRBD1. The CDR3 DNA sequence: TGCGCCAGCAGCTTGGCGGCAGGGGGCTCCGGGGAGCTGTTTTTT. Protein product: CASSLAAGGSGELFF.